What follows are 21 T cell receptor beta chains derived from one specimen sequenced in a study of T cell changes during pregnancy in multiple sclerosis. Clones were read by immunoSEQ multiplex PCR, and TCRdb kept only the in-frame ones, dropping some. There are about 29,000 clones in the sample; just over 90% occur only once, and 5.7% lies in the top ten. Sequences were derived from CD8+ T cells from peripheral blood mononuclear cells, sampled before pregnancy. The origin of the receptors is a female donor with multiple sclerosis, enrolled in a pregnancy study.

This chain uses TRBV5-1 with TRBJ1-1; weak D call: TRBD1 (5 bases). Germline V gene sequence: CDR1 SGHRS, CDR2 YFSETQ. This CDR3 has 13 residues. V shed 4 bases and J shed 1 base, with 8 bases lying between them. CDR3 amino acids: CASSPGQNTEAFF. As DNA, the CDR3 is TGCGCCAGCAGCCCAGGACAGAACACTGAAGCTTTCTTT.

Concerning this clone itself: Within the sample, other DNA sequences also encode this same CDR3. The chain couples TRBV5-4 to TRBJ2-7; D perhaps matches TRBD2 (6 bases). The V and J ends lost 2 bases and 7 bases respectively, with 10 bases between them. This CDR3 spans 12 amino acids. Germline V gene sequence: CDR1 SGHNT, CDR2 YYREEE (reference sequence). CDR3 in DNA: TGTGCCAGCAGCTTCGGGACTCTTGAGCAGTACTTC. It codes for CASSFGTLEQYF.

The chain recombines TRBV19 with TRBJ2-7; D might be TRBD2 (7 bases). V was shortened by 3 bases and J by 7 bases, with 13 bases between the two germline ends. Germline V gene data show CDR1 as LNHDA and CDR2 as SQIVND (reference sequence). The CDR3 is 13 residues long. The CDR3 loop reads CASSMGGAAEQYF. The CDR3 region has the DNA TGTGCCAGTAGTATGGGGGGGGCGGCGGAGCAGTACTTC.

V is TRBV28 and J is TRBJ2-2; D possibly corresponds to TRBD2 (6 bases). V dropped 2 bases and J dropped 6 bases, with 13 bases sitting between them. In germline, CDR1 is MDHEN, CDR2 SYDVKM. This CDR3 has 15 amino acids. In DNA form, the CDR3 reads TGTGCCAGCAGTTTAGTCCGGGCGGGGTCCGGGGAGCTGTTTTTT. Amino acids: CASSLVRAGSGELFF.

The chain joins TRBV2 to TRBJ1-4; 9 positions agree with TRBD1. CDR3 length equals 14 residues. Losses at the gene ends were 7 bases for V and 3 bases for J; bases not matched to a gene: 3. Per the germline V gene, CDR1 is SNHLY and CDR2 is FYNNEI. The DNA of the CDR3 is TGTGCCAGCACTCGGGACAGGGCTAATGAAAAACTGTTTTTT. As protein: CASTRDRANEKLFF.

The gene calls are TRBV5-4 and TRBJ2-7; 9 nucleotides agree with TRBD2. Unmatched junction bases numbered 1, after V lost 0 bases and J lost 3 bases. The germline gives CDR1 SGHNT, CDR2 YYREEE (reference sequence). This CDR3 comprises 14 residues. As DNA, the CDR3 is TGTGCCAGCAGCTTGGGCGGGGGGGACTACGAGCAGTACTTC. It specifies CASSLGGGDYEQYF.

The chain carries TRBV6-5 and TRBJ2-7, with a possible D match to TRBD2 (5 bases). The CDR3 consists of 15 residues. CDR1 MNHEY and CDR2 SVGAGI come from the germline V gene. Trimming removed 0 bases at V and 0 bases at J, with 9 bases between. CDR3: CASSYSIGSSYEQYF. The CDR3 region has the DNA TGTGCCAGCAGTTACTCGATAGGGAGCTCCTACGAGCAGTACTTC.

The chain joins TRBV27 to TRBJ2-1; possible D gene TRBD2, 5 bases. Germline assignment: CDR1 MNHEY and CDR2 SMNVEV (reference sequence). V was cut by 5 bases and J by 3 bases, with 8 bases left in between. This CDR3 is 13 amino acids long. The CDR3 loop reads CASSQAVYNEQFF. The CDR3 region has the DNA TGTGCCAGCAGTCAAGCGGTCTACAATGAGCAGTTCTTC.

V usage is TRBV28 and J usage is TRBJ1-2; TRBD1 matches 7 bases. J gave up 0 bases and V 6 bases, and 10 bases lay outside the gene matches. CDR1 MDHEN and CDR2 SYDVKM come from the germline V gene. The length of the CDR3 is 16 residues. The CDR3 sequence is CASSSTRQGPNYGYTF. The CDR3 DNA sequence: TGTGCCAGCAGCTCGACCAGACAGGGTCCTAACTATGGCTACACCTTC.

This chain links TRBV7-9 with TRBJ2-1, with 12 bases lining up with TRBD2. After removal of 7 bases from V and 4 bases from J, the junction contained 8 bases not matched to a gene. The germline gives CDR1 SEHNR, CDR2 FQNEAQ (reference sequence). The CDR3 contains 16 residues. The CDR3 coding sequence is TGTGCCAGCATCCCTCTTCTAGCGGGAGGGTACAATGAGCAGTTCTTC. Protein sequence: CASIPLLAGGYNEQFF.

The genes are TRBV25-1 and TRBJ2-7; possible D gene TRBD1, 6 bases. The length of the CDR3 is 14 residues. CDR1 MGHDK and CDR2 SYGVNS come from the germline V gene. V lost 3 bases and J lost 0, with 9 bases in between. Here the CDR3 DNA reads TGTGCCAGCAGTGAGGCAGGGGCCTCCTACGAGCAGTACTTC. Amino acids: CASSEAGASYEQYF.

The chain couples TRBV2 to TRBJ2-2, with 7 bases that match TRBD2. The CDR3 covers 14 residues. Germline lookup yields CDR1 SNHLY and CDR2 FYNNEI. Trimming removed 6 bases from V and 4 bases from J; junction bases left unmatched: 5. The CDR3 bases are TGTGCCAGCAGGGGAGGGGTTGGCACCGGGGAGCTGTTTTTT. Translation: CASRGGVGTGELFF.

The rearrangement joins TRBV7-9 to TRBJ1-2; D unclear. The germline gives CDR1 SEHNR, CDR2 FQNEAQ (reference sequence). The CDR3 is 13 residues long. The V and J ends lost 0 bases and 4 bases respectively, with 6 bases between them. The CDR3 is CASSLATGYGYTF. The CDR3 DNA reads as TGTGCCAGCAGCTTAGCGACGGGCTATGGCTACACCTTC.

The chain is built from TRBV30 and TRBJ2-7; 10 nucleotides agree with TRBD2. With 0 bases clipped from V and 5 bases from J, the junction kept 7 bases outside the gene matches. Germline CDR1 GTSNPN, CDR2 SVGIG (reference sequence). The CDR3 loop spans 15 amino acids. The CDR3 DNA reads as TGTGCCTGGAGTGTAGCTAGCGGGAGTGGCCACGAGCAGTACTTC. Translated: CAWSVASGSGHEQYF.

V is TRBV6-1 and J is TRBJ1-1; 11 bases map to TRBD1. Per the germline V gene, CDR1 is MNHNS and CDR2 is SASEGT. V lost 6 bases and J lost 1; bases outside the gene matches: 1. The CDR3 spans 14 residues. The DNA of the CDR3 is TGTGCCAGCAGGGACAGGGGGCAGAACACTGAAGCTTTCTTT. Translated: CASRDRGQNTEAFF.

The chain employs TRBV7-9 and TRBJ2-1; 10 nucleotides match TRBD1. The V segment lost 8 bases and the J segment 2 bases; nucleotides outside the gene matches: 18. CDR1 and CDR2 (germline): SEHNR, FQNEAQ (reference sequence). This CDR3 is 19 amino acids long. The CDR3 DNA reads TGTGCCAGCGGCAGCCCCCGGGACAGGGGAATCTCACCCTACAATGAGCAGTTCTTC. It encodes CASGSPRDRGISPYNEQFF.

This sequence joins TRBV2 and TRBJ2-1; TRBD2 agrees at 9 bases. In germline, CDR1 is SNHLY, CDR2 FYNNEI. The CDR3 is made up of 15 amino acids. Trimming cost V 3 bases and J 6 bases; bases outside gene matches: 6. The CDR3 spells CASSEGRGGPNEQFF. CDR3 bases: TGTGCCAGCAGTGAGGGGCGGGGGGGCCCCAATGAGCAGTTCTTC.

The chain recombines TRBV27 with TRBJ2-4; D remains unclear. The V and J ends lost 0 bases and 0 bases respectively, with 6 bases between them. Looked up from germline, CDR1 is MNHEY and CDR2 is SMNVEV (reference sequence). The CDR3 runs 15 residues. This CDR3 reads CASSLSPVAKNIQYF. The CDR3 DNA sequence: TGTGCCAGCAGTTTATCTCCAGTAGCCAAAAACATTCAGTACTTC.

The J gene is TRBJ1-2, the V gene TRBV5-8; 7 bases agree with TRBD1. The J segment lost 3 bases and the V segment lost 4 bases, leaving 6 bases of the junction unmatched. The germline CDR1 and CDR2 sequences are SGHTS and YDEGEE. This CDR3 is 14 amino acids long. The CDR3 coding sequence is TGTGCCAGCAGCCCCAGGGACAGTCACTATGGCTACACCTTC. Translation: CASSPRDSHYGYTF.

V and J are TRBV25-1 and TRBJ1-2; TRBD1 matches at 7 bases. CDR3 size: 14 residues. V shed 2 bases and J 4 bases; nucleotides not matched to a gene: 4. Germline CDR1 is MGHDK and CDR2 is SYGVNS. As DNA, the CDR3 is TGTGCCAGCAGTGAAAACCCAGGGGGCTATGGCTACACCTTC. This encodes CASSENPGGYGYTF.

The gene calls are TRBV4-3 and TRBJ2-7; 8 nucleotides agree with TRBD1. The CDR3 length is 15 residues. Trimming at V came to 2 bases and at J to 5 bases, leaving 8 bases not matched to a gene. Germline loops: CDR1 LGHNA, CDR2 YSLEER. The DNA of the CDR3 is TGCGCCAGCAGCCAATCCTCGCAGGGGGCAAACGAGCAGTACTTC. Protein product: CASSQSSQGANEQYF.